This TCR beta chain came from a study of CD8 T cells in Susac syndrome. Reverse transcription of about 0.45 to 1 ug RNA was carried out with random hexamers. An immunoSEQ multiplex PCR generated amplified TCR beta CDR3 products spanning 54 Vbeta and 13 Jbeta. TCRdb re-called the immunoSEQ multiplex PCR reads through MiXCR, storing one row per CDR3 protein. Of some 170,000 distinct CDR3 sequences in the sample, less than 95% were seen once. Germline CDR1 is SQVTM and CDR2 is ANQGSEA. This CDR3 has 14 residues. V lost 3 bases and J lost 7, with 15 bases in between. Matching for age and sex applied to the controls, who were healthy donors.

The chain uses TRBV29-1 and TRBJ2-2; a possible D gene is TRBD2 (5 bases). The TCR was taken from a human donor in good health. The sequencing input was CD4+ T cells from PBMCs. In DNA, the CDR3 is TGCAGCGTTGATATGAGCGGAACGGGCGGGGAGCTGTTTTTT. This translates into CSVDMSGTGGELFF.